The TCR beta chain described here comes from a study of CD8+CD57+ T cells in acquired aplastic anemia. About the study: When averaged, DNA from sorted CD4+ and CD8+ cells came to 3 to 4 ug.

The germline CDR1 and CDR2 sequences are LNHDA and SQIVND (reference sequence). This CDR3 spans 15 amino acids. Study-wide points: Overlap between patients and controls comprised roughly 28 CD8+ CDR3 sequences.

The use of genomic DNA as template underpinned the TCR beta VDJ and CDR3 profiling. Each CDR3 protein gets one entry after TCRdb re-called the reads with MiXCR. The sample contains about 470,000 distinct CDR3 sequences, approximately 33% of which appear only once. A note on this clonotype: Its cognate antigen is unknown. This may come from a read error, since a much larger clone is one base off. The CDR3 does not close with the conserved phenylalanine or tryptophan, likely indicating a read error.

Patients chosen for sequencing had CD8+CD57+ cells that had expanded, as shown by flow cytometry. Every patient was diagnosed with severe acquired aplastic anemia. Blood samples were obtained from patients who had received no prior therapy. This chain connects TRBV19 to TRBJ2-7; D call uncertain. The receptor was derived from a human donor with aplastic anemia. What was sequenced was sorted CD4+, CD8+, or CD8+CD57+ T cells (not recorded which) from PBMCs. The CDR3 DNA sequence: TGCGCCAGCAGCCAAGATCCAGCAGGATCCTACGAGCAGTACCTC. It yields the protein CASSQDPAGSYEQYL.